The 27 T cell receptor beta chains presented below share a single source sample, sequenced in a study of blood T cell repertoires in COVID-19. Sequencing was performed with immunoSEQ multiplex PCR; in TCRdb, only in-frame clones are kept and a portion is missing. The sample includes around 100,000 clones, 89% of them seen just once. The specimen was peripheral blood. Receptors were obtained from a woman aged 55-70 years with acute or convalescent COVID-19.

This clone showed up just once. The gene calls are TRBV5-6 and TRBJ1-3; D possibly corresponds to TRBD1 (6 bases). This CDR3 is 16 amino acids long. V was cut by 3 bases and J by 0 bases, with 13 bases left in between. CDR1 and CDR2 from the germline V gene are SGHDT and YYEEEE. Written as DNA, the CDR3 is TGTGCCAGCAGCTCCCGGGGACACCACTCTGGAAACACCATATATTTT. Protein product: CASSSRGHHSGNTIYF. Supplemented by reference TRBV5-6 and TRBJ1-3, the full variable domain reads DAGVTQSPTHLIKTRGQQVTLRCSPKSGHDTVSWYQQALGQGPQFIFQYYEEEERQRGNFPDRFSGHQFPNYSSELNVNALLLGDSALYLCASSSRGHHSGNTIYFGEGSWLTVV.

This clone has just one count. This rearrangement joins TRBV7-9 to TRBJ1-1, with a possible D match to TRBD1 (5 bases). The CDR3 is 16 amino acids. Germline CDR1 SEHNR, CDR2 FQNEAQ (reference sequence). Trimming removed 0 bases from V and 6 bases from J, with 17 bases in between. The CDR3 bases are TGTGCCAGCAGCTTAGCGCTAAGGGGTCTCCGGGCTGAAGCTTTCTTT. Translating gives CASSLALRGLRAEAFF.

The chain joins TRBV5-1 to TRBJ2-3, with TRBD2 as a possible D gene (6 bases). The V end lost 1 base, the J end lost 4 bases, and 13 bases lay between the germline ends. The CDR3 consists of 15 residues. The V gene's germline CDR1 is SGHRS and CDR2 YFSETQ. The CDR3 protein is CASSLTGSWADTQYF. CDR3 sequence (DNA): TGCGCCAGCAGCTTGACCGGGAGTTGGGCAGATACGCAGTATTTT.

This chain connects TRBV21-1 to TRBJ2-7; the D call TRBD1 from the table was never checked on the DNA. TRBV21-1 is labeled a pseudogene. The CDR3 runs 17 residues. This chain's CDR3 is CASSKTGGRGDSYEQYF. CDR3 coding DNA: TGTGCCAGCAGCAAAACAGGGGGAAGGGGGGATTCCTACGAGCAGTACTTC.

J is TRBJ2-7 and V is TRBV27; 10 bases are a match to TRBD1. There are 18 residues in the CDR3. Germline CDR1 is MNHEY and CDR2 is SMNVEV (reference sequence). Trimming removed 6 bases from V and 0 bases from J; junction bases left unmatched: 14. The CDR3 nucleotides read TGTGCCAGCAGCACCGGGACAGGGGCACGGGGGGTCTCCTACGAGCAGTACTTC. Translation: CASSTGTGARGVSYEQYF.

DNA of the CDR3: TGTGCCTTCTCTGCGGGGGCGGGCACTCCCCTCCACTTT. Amino acid sequence: CAFSAGAGTPLHF. The chain joins TRBV30 to TRBJ1-6; a weak D match, TRBD1 (6 bases). The CDR3 has 13 residues. Germline CDR1 GTSNPN, CDR2 SVGIG (reference sequence). V lost 7 bases, J lost 13 bases, and 20 bases lay in between. Full variable domain (rest looked up from reference TRBV30 and TRBJ1-6): SQTIHQWPATLVQPVGSPLSLECTVEGTSNPNLYWYRQAAGRGLQLLFYSVGIGQISSEVPQNLSASRPQDRQFILSSKKLLLSDSGFYLCAFSAGAGTPLHFGNGTRLTVT.

V and J are TRBV19 and TRBJ1-5, with D possibly TRBD1 on 6 matching bases. Trimming left V 2 bases short and J 0 bases short, with 20 bases between. The germline V gene encodes CDR1 LNHDA and CDR2 SQIVND (reference sequence). The CDR3 covers 19 residues. CDR3 loop: CASSIRGNIAKVSNQPQHF. The DNA of the CDR3 is TGTGCCAGTAGTATAAGGGGGAACATCGCCAAAGTTAGCAATCAGCCCCAGCATTTT.

This chain connects TRBV18 to TRBJ1-1; TRBD1 matches 8 bases. CDR1 KGHSH and CDR2 LQKENI come from the germline V gene. The trim removed 3 bases at V and 5 bases at J, leaving 8 bases unmatched. This CDR3 has 15 residues. CDR3 amino acids: CASSPTLDRATEAFF. The CDR3 DNA sequence: TGTGCCAGCTCACCGACCTTGGACAGGGCTACTGAAGCTTTCTTT.

The chain has TRBV7-9 and TRBJ2-1, with a tentative D call TRBD1 (6 bases). This CDR3 is 15 amino acids long. V was pared by 3 bases and J by 14 bases, with 23 bases between. Germline V gene data show CDR1 as SEHNR and CDR2 as FQNEAQ (reference sequence). DNA of the CDR3: TGTGCCAGCAGCTTCAGCAGGGACATCTATGTAAAGGAGTTCTTC. Its protein product is CASSFSRDIYVKEFF.

This chain uses TRBV9 with TRBJ2-3; D is possibly TRBD2 (6 bases). The CDR3 covers 15 residues. The germline V and J ends were trimmed by 4 bases and 4 bases, with 16 bases remaining between them. Germline CDR1 SGDLS, CDR2 YYNGEE. The CDR3 DNA follows: TGTGCCAGCAGCCTGGGGGGAGTCGACCCAGATACGCAGTATTTT. It specifies CASSLGGVDPDTQYF. The variable domain in full, completed from reference TRBV9 and TRBJ2-3, reads DSGVTQTPKHLITATGQRVTLRCSPRSGDLSVYWYQQSLDQGLQFLIQYYNGEERAKGNILERFSAQQFPDLHSELNLSSLELGDSALYFCASSLGGVDPDTQYFGPGTRLTVL.

The CDR3 here is CASTAGTANHNEQFF. In DNA form, the CDR3 reads TGTGCCAGCACCGCTGGGACAGCGAATCACAATGAGCAGTTCTTC. This rearrangement joins TRBV5-4 to TRBJ2-1; 7 bases map to TRBD1. Losses at the gene ends were 6 bases for V and 5 bases for J; bases not matched to a gene: 11. Germline V CDR1 and CDR2: SGHNT, YYREEE (reference sequence). The CDR3 runs to 15 residues. The whole variable domain, filled in from reference TRBV5-4 and TRBJ2-1, reads ETGVTQSPTHLIKTRGQQVTLRCSSQSGHNTVSWYQQALGQGPQFIFQYYREEENGRGNFPPRFSGLQFPNYSSELNVNALELDDSALYLCASTAGTANHNEQFFGPGTRLTVL.

DNA of the CDR3: TGTGCCACCAGTGGAAATCCTAGCGAACACACAGATACGCAGTATTTT. Protein: CATSGNPSEHTDTQYF. The chain uses TRBV24-1 and TRBJ2-3; D is possibly TRBD2 (6 bases). The ends were cut back, 5 bases at V and 2 bases at J, with 16 bases in the middle. Germline CDR1 KGHDR, CDR2 SFDVKD. The CDR3 loop spans 16 amino acids.

The V gene is TRBV11-2, the J gene TRBJ1-2; D not resolved. This CDR3 contains 11 residues. Germline V lookup: CDR1 SGHAT, CDR2 FQNNGV. The CDR3 coding sequence is TGTGCAACTCTGGGAGACTATGGCTACACCTTC. Amino acid sequence: CATLGDYGYTF.

The V and J genes are TRBV7-2 and TRBJ2-7; 15 nucleotides line up with TRBD2. Per germline, CDR1 SGHTA and CDR2 FQGNSA. The CDR3 contains 16 residues. V lost 5 bases, J lost 6 bases, and 8 bases stayed unmatched. The CDR3 region has the DNA TGTGCCAGCAGCCAAGTACCGGGACTAGCGGGAGGCGAGCAGTACTTC. Encoded protein: CASSQVPGLAGGEQYF. Combining the CDR3 with reference TRBV7-2 and TRBJ2-7 gives the whole variable domain GAGVSQSPSNKVTEKGKDVELRCDPISGHTALYWYRQSLGQGLEFLIYFQGNSAPDKSGLPSDRFSAERTGGSVSTLTIQRTQQEDSAVYLCASSQVPGLAGGEQYFGPGTRLTVT.

The chain carries TRBV4-2 and TRBJ2-3; 8 bases align to TRBD1. The CDR3 loop spans 13 amino acids. Germline CDR1 and CDR2: LGHNA and YNFKEQ. J lost 8 bases, V lost 4 bases, and 5 bases had no gene match. The CDR3 loop is CASSPYDRGTQYF. The CDR3 region has the DNA TGTGCCAGCAGCCCCTATGACAGGGGTACGCAGTATTTT.

The genes are TRBV7-9 and TRBJ1-1; D might be TRBD1 (6 bases). V was shortened by 5 bases and J by 7 bases, with 17 bases between the two germline ends. There are 14 residues in the CDR3. Germline CDR1 SEHNR, CDR2 FQNEAQ (reference sequence). The CDR3 DNA reads as TGTGCCAGCAGCCAGGGGATTCGAGGAAATGAAGCTTTCTTT. Its translation is CASSQGIRGNEAFF.

The chain links TRBV2 to TRBJ2-7; 10 nucleotides line up with TRBD1. This CDR3 is built from 15 residues. Trimming at V came to 6 bases and at J to 3 bases, leaving 8 bases not matched to a gene. Germline V CDR1 and CDR2: SNHLY, FYNNEI. CDR3 residues: CASRQPGQGFYEQYV. The CDR3 DNA sequence: TGTGCCAGCAGGCAACCGGGACAGGGGTTCTACGAGCAGTACGTC.

This clone has just one count. CDR3 sequence: CASSQAGTGERRSPLHF. CDR3 coding DNA: TGTGCCAGCAGCCAAGCGGGGACAGGGGAGAGACGGTCACCCCTCCACTTT. The J gene is TRBJ1-6, the V gene TRBV4-2; TRBD1 agrees at 10 bases. J lost 10 bases, V lost 1 base, and 10 bases had no gene match. Per germline, CDR1 LGHNA and CDR2 YNFKEQ. The CDR3 has 17 amino acids.

This chain links TRBV6-7 with TRBJ2-6, with 10 nucleotides matching TRBD1. TRBV6-7 is known as an ORF, though its function is uncertain. The CDR3 consists of 16 residues. J was trimmed by 0 bases and V by 6 bases; bases with no gene match: 2. The CDR3: CASSWDRGSGANVLTF. CDR3 coding DNA: TGTGCCAGCAGCTGGGACAGGGGCTCTGGGGCCAACGTCCTGACTTTC.

This clone was recorded a few times. The chain employs TRBV3-1 (or the pseudogene TRBV3-2) and TRBJ2-3, with D tentatively TRBD2 (5 bases). The CDR3 contains 15 residues. Trimming took off 3 bases at V and 8 bases at J, with 18 bases between the two ends. Germline V gene lookup returns CDR1 LGHDT and CDR2 YNNKEL (reference sequence). CDR3: CASSHRGSYGGTQYF. CDR3 nucleotide sequence: TGTGCCAGCAGCCATAGAGGGAGTTACGGTGGTACGCAGTATTTT.

The gene calls are TRBV3-1 (or the pseudogene TRBV3-2) and TRBJ1-1; tentatively, D is TRBD1 (6 bases). CDR1 is LGHDT, CDR2 YNNKEL, per germline (reference sequence). The CDR3 spans 12 residues. Trimming cost V 5 bases and J 7 bases, with 11 bases left between them. The CDR3 spells CASSTVGGEAFF. The CDR3 DNA reads TGTGCCAGCAGCACAGTAGGGGGTGAAGCTTTCTTT.

The chain recombines TRBV7-9 with TRBJ1-5; 8 bases match TRBD1. J was trimmed by 5 bases and V by 3 bases; bases with no gene match: 9. This CDR3 spans 16 amino acids. Germline lookup yields CDR1 SEHNR and CDR2 FQNEAQ (reference sequence). The CDR3 DNA reads as TGTGCCAGCAGCTTGGGGACAGGAGTCCTTTATCAGCCCCAGCATTTT. Protein: CASSLGTGVLYQPQHF.

This chain uses TRBV29-1 with TRBJ1-6, with 8 bases fitting TRBD1. The trim removed 5 bases at V and 8 bases at J, leaving 5 bases unmatched. The V gene's germline CDR1 is SQVTM and CDR2 ANQGSEA. The CDR3 contains 13 residues. CDR3 coding DNA: TGCAGCGTTCAGGACAGGGCCGATTCACCCCTCCACTTT. Its translation: CSVQDRADSPLHF.

Regarding this clone: Other DNA sequences of this sample code for an identical CDR3. V and J are TRBV5-1 and TRBJ1-1; 7 bases line up with TRBD1. Germline V gives CDR1 SGHRS, CDR2 YFSETQ. This CDR3 contains 14 residues. J was trimmed by 4 bases and V by 4 bases; bases with no gene match: 7. The CDR3 is CASSPSGGSTEAFF. The CDR3 DNA is TGCGCCAGCAGCCCGTCAGGGGGTAGCACTGAAGCTTTCTTT.

The chain employs TRBV5-1 and TRBJ2-5; 8 nucleotides match TRBD2. The CDR3 runs to 15 residues. The germline gives CDR1 SGHRS, CDR2 YFSETQ. Trimming at V came to 4 bases and at J to 5 bases, leaving 10 bases not matched to a gene. The CDR3 DNA is TGCGCCAGCAGCCAAGTTAATAGCGGGATCGAGACCCAGTACTTC. It yields the protein CASSQVNSGIETQYF.

The V call is TRBV9, the J call TRBJ2-2, with unresolved D. This CDR3 has 12 amino acids. Germline assignment: CDR1 SGDLS and CDR2 YYNGEE. The ends were cut back, 4 bases at V and 4 bases at J, with 5 bases in the middle. This chain's CDR3 is CASSYSTGELFF. The CDR3 coding sequence is TGTGCCAGCAGCTACAGCACCGGGGAGCTGTTTTTT.

The J gene is TRBJ2-1, the V gene TRBV7-9; 8 bases line up with TRBD2. Germline trimming cut 0 bases from V and 9 bases from J; bases unmatched to any gene: 7. This CDR3 has 15 amino acids. Germline CDR1 reads SEHNR; CDR2 reads FQNEAQ (reference sequence). The CDR3 is CASSLAIWREAEQFF. CDR3 in DNA: TGTGCCAGCAGCTTAGCGATCTGGCGGGAGGCTGAGCAGTTCTTC.